The 17 T cell receptor beta chains below all came from one sample that was sequenced in a study of vaccination and CD4 T cells after COVID-19. Documented treatment: roughly 10-day PBMC culture with coronavirus spike peptide pools or control peptides (ViraFEST assay). For these receptors, no antigen is known. With the Oncomine TCR Beta short-read assay, DNA from cultured CD4+ T cells was sequenced. TCRdb re-called the PCR reads through MiXCR, storing one row per CDR3 protein. The profile covers more than 10,000 distinct CDR3 sequences, with around half appearing a single time and about 15% taken by the ten largest. The input for sequencing was cultured CD4+ T cells from blood, taken after SARS-CoV-2 vaccination. The receptors were sampled from a human donor with COVID-19.

This clonotype occurred once. V and J are TRBV6-1 and TRBJ2-7; D is ambiguous. V was clipped by 6 bases and J by 1 base, with 7 bases between them. This CDR3 has 12 residues. The V gene's germline CDR1 is MNHNS and CDR2 SASEGT. CDR3 protein: CASSPVSYEQYF. CDR3 in DNA: TGTGCCAGCAGCCCTGTATCCTACGAGCAGTACTTC.

The rearrangement links TRBV6-5 to TRBJ2-6, with D uncertain. Trimming removed 4 bases at V and 4 bases at J, with 5 bases between. CDR3 length: 13 residues. The germline gives CDR1 MNHEY, CDR2 SVGAGI. The CDR3 sequence is CASSSAGANVLTF. CDR3 coding DNA: TGTGCCAGCAGTTCCGCAGGGGCCAACGTCCTGACTTTC.

This clonotype was counted only a few times. The chain links TRBV20-1 to TRBJ1-5; TRBD1 matches at 10 bases. The CDR3 contains 15 residues. Germline CDR1 DFQATT, CDR2 SNEGSKA (reference sequence). V shed 5 bases and J 1 base; nucleotides not matched to a gene: 5. The CDR3 DNA sequence: TGCAGTGCTGGGACAGGGGTTGGAAGCAATCAGCCCCAGCATTTT. Translated: CSAGTGVGSNQPQHF.

The chain carries TRBV7-2 and TRBJ1-5; D is unclear. From germline, CDR1 is SGHTA and CDR2 FQGNSA. This CDR3 has 13 amino acids. The V gene lost 2 bases and the J gene lost 3 bases, with 5 bases spanning the gap. CDR3 DNA sequence: TGTGCCAGCAGCTTAATTGACAATCAGCCCCAGCATTTT. It yields the protein CASSLIDNQPQHF.

The V and J genes are TRBV7-2 and TRBJ1-2, with 9 bases matching TRBD1. Trimming took 5 bases from V and 7 from J; bases not matched to a gene: 11. This CDR3 has 15 amino acids. The V gene's germline CDR1 is SGHTA and CDR2 FQGNSA. The CDR3 coding sequence is TGTGCCAGCAGCACTACGACAGGGGGACACGTTGGCTACACCTTC. This sequence encodes CASSTTTGGHVGYTF.

The chain links TRBV6-2 or TRBV6-3 to TRBJ1-1; D call uncertain. V dropped 4 bases and J dropped 2 bases, with 8 bases sitting between them. Germline V gene data show CDR1 as MNHEY and CDR2 as SVGEGT. CDR3 length: 13 residues. Here the CDR3 reads CASSSRRNTEAFF. In nucleotides, the CDR3 is TGTGCCAGCAGTTCGCGTAGAAACACTGAAGCTTTCTTT.

The J gene is TRBJ1-2, the V gene TRBV9; D remains ambiguous. Germline V gives CDR1 SGDLS, CDR2 YYNGEE. Trimming stripped 5 bases from V and 3 bases from J, with 14 bases between. This CDR3 is built from 14 residues. The CDR3 loop reads CASRGLRIDYGYTF. Here the CDR3 DNA reads TGTGCCAGCAGGGGCCTAAGGATTGACTATGGCTACACCTTC. Looking up the rest from reference TRBV9 and TRBJ1-2 gives the full variable domain: DSGVTQTPKHLITATGQRVTLRCSPRSGDLSVYWYQQSLDQGLQFLIQYYNGEERAKGNILERFSAQQFPDLHSELNLSSLELGDSALYFCASRGLRIDYGYTFGSGTRLTVV.

The V gene is TRBV20-1, the J gene TRBJ2-7; D might be TRBD1 or TRBD2, each matching 6 bases. Germline V lookup: CDR1 DFQATT, CDR2 SNEGSKA (reference sequence). V was clipped by 4 bases and J by 0 bases, with 16 bases between them. CDR3 length equals 15 residues. CDR3 residues: CSAKGPGAFSYEQYF. The CDR3 DNA is TGCAGTGCTAAGGGACCGGGGGCTTTCTCCTACGAGCAGTACTTC.

This clonotype has just a few counts. This rearrangement joins TRBV20-1 to TRBJ1-2; D uncertain. V shed 3 bases and J shed 0 bases, with 14 bases lying between them. Germline assignment: CDR1 DFQATT and CDR2 SNEGSKA (reference sequence). The CDR3 sequence is 15 residues long. CDR3 protein: CSASREGQPNYGYTF. The DNA for the CDR3 is TGCAGTGCTAGTCGCGAAGGCCAGCCTAACTATGGCTACACCTTC.

The sample holds a few counts of this clonotype. This chain connects TRBV20-1 to TRBJ2-5; D is unclear. Germline loops: CDR1 DFQATT, CDR2 SNEGSKA (reference sequence). V lost 1 base and J 2 bases, leaving 8 bases between the germline ends. This CDR3 has 13 residues. CDR3 amino acids: CSARGRQQETQYF. The DNA for the CDR3 is TGCAGTGCTAGAGGACGCCAACAAGAGACCCAGTACTTC.

This clonotype turned up a few times. The DNA for the CDR3 is TGTGCCAGCAGTTACACGGGAAACGAAGCTTTCTTT. Translating it yields CASSYTGNEAFF. The V and J genes are TRBV6-5 and TRBJ1-1; D is unresolved. The V gene's germline CDR1 is MNHEY and CDR2 SVGAGI. This CDR3 comprises 12 residues. Trimming removed 2 bases from V and 8 bases from J, with 9 bases in between.

V is TRBV19 and J is TRBJ1-2; the D is unclear. Germline CDR1 and CDR2: LNHDA and SQIVND (reference sequence). The length of the CDR3 is 14 residues. The V and J ends lost 1 base and 1 base respectively, with 7 bases between them. DNA for the CDR3: TGTGCCAGTAGTATAGGGACGGTTAACTATGGCTACACCTTC. It yields the protein CASSIGTVNYGYTF.

The rearrangement uses TRBV18 and TRBJ1-2; a possible D gene is TRBD1 (6 bases). Trimming removed 0 bases from V and 2 bases from J, with 7 bases in between. The V gene's germline CDR1 is KGHSH and CDR2 LQKENI. This CDR3 spans 14 amino acids. CDR3 nucleotides: TGTGCCAGCTCACCACCGGGACAAAACTATGGCTACACCTTC. This sequence encodes CASSPPGQNYGYTF.

The chain has TRBV7-8 and TRBJ2-5, with unresolved D. The CDR3 has 12 amino acids. Looked up from germline, CDR1 is SGHVS and CDR2 is FQNEAQ. The V and J ends lost 6 bases and 5 bases respectively, with 10 bases between them. This chain's CDR3 is CASSRVGETQYF. DNA for the CDR3: TGTGCCAGCAGTCGAGTTGGTGAGACCCAGTACTTC.

The chain couples TRBV20-1 to TRBJ2-2, with no clear D. CDR3 length: 12 amino acids. The germline V gene encodes CDR1 DFQATT and CDR2 SNEGSKA (reference sequence). DNA for the CDR3: TGCAGCGTCCAGCCCGGCACCGGGGAGCTGTTTTTT. It is translated as CSVQPGTGELFF.

The gene calls are TRBV21-1 and TRBJ2-7; the table's D gene call, TRBD1, was not cross checked with the DNA. TRBV21-1 is deemed a pseudogene. The CDR3 contains 15 residues. The CDR3 DNA sequence: TGTGCCAGCAGCACCCGGGACAGGGCATCCTACGAGCAGTACTTC. Translation: CASSTRDRASYEQYF.

The table lists this clonotype with a few counts. The rearrangement joins TRBV20-1 to TRBJ1-1; D might be TRBD1 (5 bases). This CDR3 is 14 amino acids long. Germline lookup yields CDR1 DFQATT and CDR2 SNEGSKA (reference sequence). V lost 3 bases and J lost 4, with 15 bases in between. CDR3 residues: CSASPVSGGTEAFF. The CDR3 coding sequence is TGCAGTGCTAGCCCAGTTTCTGGGGGCACTGAAGCTTTCTTT.